This entry is about one T cell receptor beta chain. Clones were read by immunoSEQ multiplex PCR, and TCRdb kept only the in-frame ones, dropping some. The sample carries over 1.5 million clones, nearly 99% recorded once. Germline V lookup: CDR1 MNHNS, CDR2 SASEGT. The V segment lost 3 bases and the J segment 9 bases; nucleotides outside the gene matches: 13. The CDR3 sequence is 17 residues long. These data are taken from a study of shared clonotypes between healthy human individuals. The chain links TRBV6-1 to TRBJ2-1, with 11 bases fitting TRBD2. The sequence came from a man under 40 in good health. The sequenced sample was naive CD4+ T cells sorted from blood. Subset given: CD45RA+ positively selected. The CDR3 DNA reads as TGTGCCAGCAGTGATCCTCCGACTAGCGGGATACTAACTGAGCAGTTCTTC. This gives the protein CASSDPPTSGILTEQFF.